This paragraph covers one T cell receptor (beta chain) sequence. Its target is not known. The sequencing template was cDNA reverse transcribed from extracted RNA. Produced via immunoSEQ multiplex PCR; TCRdb's table is partial and in-frame only. The profile shows over 6,500 clones, nearly 70% of them singletons. In alopecia areata patients, both lesional scalp punch biopsies and peripheral blood were collected. The record originates from a study of CD8+ T cells in alopecia areata. Overall study: Treated patients were dosed with oral tofacitinib, taking 5 to 10 mg twice daily. It was 6 to 18 months of tofacitinib, and then there were 6 months off drug. Study-wide results and caveats: Scalp data also include sequences from resident alphabeta T cells of normal skin. Clonality in lesional scalp, especially alopecia totalis/universalis, exceeded that of normal scalp.

Germline values: CDR1 SQVTM, CDR2 ANQGSEA. The J segment lost 7 bases and the V segment lost 4 bases, leaving 9 bases of the junction unmatched. The length of the CDR3 is 14 residues. The source material was skin, sampled at week 0. V gene TRBV29-1 combines with J gene TRBJ2-3; 9 bases match TRBD2. The sequence was obtained from a human donor with alopecia areata. Written as DNA, the CDR3 is TGCAGCGTTGTAGAGCTAGCGGGGATTAATACGCAGTATTTT. The encoded protein is CSVVELAGINTQYF.